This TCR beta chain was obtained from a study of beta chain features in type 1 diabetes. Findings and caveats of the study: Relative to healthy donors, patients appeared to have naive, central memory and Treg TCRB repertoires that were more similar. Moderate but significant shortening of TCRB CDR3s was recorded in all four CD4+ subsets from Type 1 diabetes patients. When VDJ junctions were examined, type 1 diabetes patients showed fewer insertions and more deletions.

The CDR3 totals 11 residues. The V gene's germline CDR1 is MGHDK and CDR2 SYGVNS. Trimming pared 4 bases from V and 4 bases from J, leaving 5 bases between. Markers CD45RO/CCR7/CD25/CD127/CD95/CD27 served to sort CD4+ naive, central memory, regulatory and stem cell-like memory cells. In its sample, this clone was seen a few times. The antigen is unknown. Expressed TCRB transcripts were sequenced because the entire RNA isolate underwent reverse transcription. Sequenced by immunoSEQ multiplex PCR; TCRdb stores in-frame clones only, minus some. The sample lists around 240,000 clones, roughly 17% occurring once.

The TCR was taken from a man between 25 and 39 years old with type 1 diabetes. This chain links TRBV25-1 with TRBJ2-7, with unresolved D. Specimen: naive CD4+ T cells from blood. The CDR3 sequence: CASSVLYEQYF. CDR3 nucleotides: TGTGCCAGCAGTGTCCTATACGAGCAGTACTTC.